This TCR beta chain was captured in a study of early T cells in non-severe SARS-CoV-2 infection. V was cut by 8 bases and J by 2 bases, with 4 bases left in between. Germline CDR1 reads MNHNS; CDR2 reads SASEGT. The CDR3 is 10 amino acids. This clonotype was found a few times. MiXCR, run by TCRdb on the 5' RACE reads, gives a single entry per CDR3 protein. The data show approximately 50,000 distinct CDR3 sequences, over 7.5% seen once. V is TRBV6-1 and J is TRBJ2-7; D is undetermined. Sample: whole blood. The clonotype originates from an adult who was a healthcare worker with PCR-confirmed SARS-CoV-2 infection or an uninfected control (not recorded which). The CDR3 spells CASGPYEQYF. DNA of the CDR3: TGTGCCAGCGGACCCTACGAGCAGTACTTC.